This is a list of T cell receptor beta chains from one sample in a study of identical twins. TCRdb independently ran MiXCR on the 5' RACE reads; one entry per CDR3 protein. The data show roughly 720,000 distinct CDR3 sequences, roughly 18% seen once. These data were likewise used in another study, on T cells expressing NK-cell markers.

Material: PBMCs. These TCRs come from a young woman in good health. CDR3s include the opening cysteine and the closing phenylalanine or tryptophan. A D gene is named only where the DNA matches it firmly. The size field is filled for only some rows; it gives once, few, many or a size class.

clone size,J gene,V gene,D gene,CDR3 protein,CDR3 DNA
many,TRBJ1-2,TRBV12-3/TRBV12-4,NA,CASSFPSSTF,TGTGCCAGCAGTTTTCCCTCCAGCACCTTC
many,TRBJ1-5,TRBV20-1,NA,CSASSVDQPQHF,TGCAGTGCTAGTTCCGTGGATCAGCCCCAGCATTTT
NA,TRBJ2-3,TRBV20-1,NA,CSARDFRGTDTQYF,TGCAGTGCTAGAGATTTCCGTGGCACAGATACGCAGTATTTT
few,TRBJ1-5,TRBV13,NA,CASSFWGAGQPQHF,TGTGCCAGCAGCTTCTGGGGTGCGGGACAGCCCCAGCATTTT
NA,TRBJ2-7,TRBV7-8,TRBD2,CASSSSGLAGGIHEQYF,TGTGCCAGCAGCTCCTCAGGACTAGCGGGAGGAATCCACGAGCAGTACTTC
few,TRBJ2-5,TRBV27,NA,CASSPQGGQETQYF,TGTGCCAGCAGCCCACAGGGCGGTCAAGAGACCCAGTACTTC
NA,TRBJ2-2,TRBV12-3/TRBV12-4,TRBD2,CASSLEGLAGHTGELFF,TGTGCCAGCAGTTTAGAAGGACTAGCGGGCCACACCGGGGAGCTGTTTTTT
NA,TRBJ2-2,TRBV7-3,NA,CASSLGTPGTGELFF,TGTGCCAGCAGCTTGGGGACCCCAGGAACCGGGGAGCTGTTTTTT
few,TRBJ1-2,TRBV29-1,TRBD1,CSVEAKGAGYGYTF,TGCAGCGTTGAAGCAAAGGGGGCGGGCTATGGCTACACCTTC
few,TRBJ2-2,TRBV7-9,NA,CAGQDQNTGELFF,TGTGCCGGCCAGGACCAAAACACCGGGGAGCTGTTTTTT
few,TRBJ2-4,TRBV5-1,NA,CASSRDKF,TGCGCCAGCAGCCGGGACAAATTC